The present entry profiles one TCR beta chain with its context. This CDR3 region has 14 residues. Looked up from germline, CDR1 is GTSNPN and CDR2 is SVGIG (reference sequence). Trimming took 0 bases from V and 3 from J, leaving 8 bases between them. The data originate from a study of PD-1 blockade in classical Hodgkin lymphoma. Time point reported: cycle 4 day 1 (C4D1), after more than 5 weeks of nivolumab. Relapse after autologous stem cell transplantation occurred in every patient, and brentuximab vedotin exposure varied. Repertoires were generated with immunoSEQ multiplex PCR, while TCRdb's copy carries only in-frame clones and drops some. The sample has more than 75,000 clones, under 95% seen once; the top ten hold less than 2%.

The sequence was obtained from a human donor with classical Hodgkin lymphoma. The sequences come from peripheral blood mononuclear cells (PBMCs), collected before the fourth cycle of nivolumab. This chain links TRBV30 with TRBJ1-4; D gene unclear. CDR3 amino acids: CAWSVGKSNEKLFF. The CDR3 region has the DNA TGTGCCTGGAGTGTAGGGAAGTCTAATGAAAAACTGTTTTTT.